One and the same sample provided the 14 T cell receptor beta chains below, sequenced in a study of T cell responses to AZD1222 COVID-19 vaccine. Assay used: immunoSEQ multiplex PCR; TCRdb lists only in-frame clones, some missing. The sample carries 140,000 to 150,000 clones, 85% to 95% recorded once. Sample: peripheral blood, taken after recovery from COVID-19. Receptor source: an adult who had recovered from COVID-19.

This clone showed up just once. This sequence joins TRBV28 and TRBJ1-1, with D tentatively TRBD1 (5 bases). V was pared by 3 bases and J by 4 bases, with 15 bases between. CDR1 and CDR2 (germline): MDHEN, SYDVKM. The CDR3 sequence is 15 residues long. CDR3: CASSFWGVVSTEAFF. The CDR3 DNA is TGTGCCAGCAGTTTCTGGGGGGTGGTAAGCACTGAAGCTTTCTTT.

This chain links TRBV28 with TRBJ2-2; 14 positions agree with TRBD2. The CDR3 spans 19 residues. CDR1 and CDR2 (germline): MDHEN, SYDVKM. V shed 2 bases, J shed 7 bases, and the junction held 12 bases outside the gene matches. CDR3 nucleotide sequence: TGTGCCAGCAGTTTAGCCGGGACTAGCGGGAGCTTAGACGGCGGGGAGCTGTTTTTT. As protein: CASSLAGTSGSLDGGELFF.

This clone was found a few times. The chain couples TRBV4-2 to TRBJ1-4, with a tentative D call TRBD1 (5 bases). This CDR3 region has 17 residues. The V end was cut by 3 bases, the J end by 0 bases, with 14 bases between. Germline CDR1 reads LGHNA; CDR2 reads YNFKEQ. The CDR3 nucleotides are TGTGCCAGCAGCCATCGTGCCAGGGCCGCAACTAATGAAAAACTGTTTTTT. It translates to CASSHRARAATNEKLFF.

This clone appeared a single time. This rearrangement joins TRBV7-3 to TRBJ2-3; the match to TRBD2 covers 10 bases. Trimming removed 4 bases from V and 2 bases from J; junction bases left unmatched: 6. The germline V gene has CDR1 SGHTA and CDR2 FQGTGA. CDR3 length: 16 residues. This chain's CDR3 is CASSSSSGRNTDTQYF. CDR3 DNA: TGTGCCAGCAGCTCCTCTAGCGGGAGAAACACAGATACGCAGTATTTT.

This chain uses TRBV3-1 (or the pseudogene TRBV3-2) with TRBJ2-7, with TRBD1 as a possible D gene (5 bases). Deletions cut 5 bases from V and 0 bases from J, with 11 bases between. The CDR3 is 14 residues long. Germline V gives CDR1 LGHDT, CDR2 YNNKEL (reference sequence). The CDR3 DNA sequence: TGTGCCAGCAGCAAACAGGCCTACTCCTACGAGCAGTACTTC. It codes for CASSKQAYSYEQYF.

V usage is TRBV29-1 and J usage is TRBJ2-7; no definite D call. The germline CDR1 and CDR2 sequences are SQVTM and ANQGSEA. CDR3 length: 12 amino acids. The ends were cut back, 4 bases at V and 4 bases at J, with 11 bases in the middle. The chain's CDR3 is CSVGTGPYEQYF. CDR3 coding DNA: TGCAGCGTTGGGACCGGACCGTACGAGCAGTACTTC.

This chain connects TRBV27 to TRBJ2-1, with 7 bases that match TRBD1. Germline CDR1 MNHEY, CDR2 SMNVEV (reference sequence). CDR3 length: 16 residues. The trim removed 6 bases at V and 1 base at J, leaving 9 bases unmatched. CDR3 coding DNA: TGTGCCAGCAGGCCTGAGGGGGCCAGGTCCTACAATGAGCAGTTCTTC. This codes for CASRPEGARSYNEQFF.

V gene TRBV6-4 combines with J gene TRBJ2-1; TRBD2 agrees at 10 bases. J gave up 3 bases and V 5 bases, and 4 bases lay outside the gene matches. CDR3 length equals 15 residues. The germline gives CDR1 MRHNA, CDR2 SNTAGT. CDR3 protein: CASSPLAGNYNEQFF. Here the CDR3 DNA reads TGTGCCAGCAGTCCACTAGCGGGAAACTACAATGAGCAGTTCTTC.

This chain connects TRBV12-5 to TRBJ2-5; TRBD2 matches at 14 bases. In germline, CDR1 is LGHNT, CDR2 FRNRAP. V dropped 5 bases and J dropped 3; count of bases not matched to a gene: 5. The CDR3 covers 16 residues. The CDR3 here is CASGLGLAGGKETQYF. Here the CDR3 DNA reads TGTGCTAGTGGTCTAGGACTAGCGGGAGGAAAAGAGACCCAGTACTTC. The full variable domain, its missing parts supplied by reference TRBV12-5 and TRBJ2-5, is DARVTQTPRHKVTEMGQEVTMRCQPILGHNTVFWYRQTMMQGLELLAYFRNRAPLDDSGMPKDRFSAEMPDATLATLKIQPSEPRDSAVYFCASGLGLAGGKETQYFGPGTRLLVL.

The rearrangement uses TRBV28 and TRBJ2-3; no firm D call. Per germline, CDR1 MDHEN and CDR2 SYDVKM. CDR3 size: 15 residues. Trimming stripped 6 bases from V and 5 bases from J, with 18 bases between. The CDR3, as DNA: TGTGCCAGCAGCCAAAGGATAGGGCTGGGAGATACGCAGTATTTT. Translating it yields CASSQRIGLGDTQYF.

CDR3 sequence reads: CASSEIGSRSGNTIYF. In DNA form, the CDR3 reads TGTGCCAGCAGTGAGATAGGGTCAAGATCTGGAAACACCATATATTTT. The chain couples TRBV2 to TRBJ1-3; D remains ambiguous. The V end was cut by 3 bases, the J end by 1 base, with 13 bases between. Germline V gives CDR1 SNHLY, CDR2 FYNNEI. The CDR3 loop spans 16 amino acids.

The chain recombines TRBV15 with TRBJ2-7, with D possibly TRBD1 on 6 matching bases. The CDR3 is 16 amino acids. Germline assignment: CDR1 LNHNV and CDR2 YYDKDF (reference sequence). Trimming pared 5 bases from V and 4 bases from J, leaving 21 bases between. CDR3 sequence: CATSSQTGTLAYEQYF. CDR3 nucleotides: TGTGCCACCAGCTCCCAAACCGGGACATTAGCGTACGAGCAGTACTTC.

V is TRBV6-5 and J is TRBJ2-3, with 8 bases lining up with TRBD2. The CDR3 is made up of 14 amino acids. CDR1 and CDR2 from the germline V gene are MNHEY and SVGAGI. Germline trimming cut 7 bases from V and 7 bases from J; bases unmatched to any gene: 10. The CDR3 here is CASNPAGAAYTQYF. As DNA, the CDR3 is TGTGCCAGCAATCCAGCGGGAGCCGCATATACGCAGTATTTT.

The chain combines TRBV5-1 with TRBJ1-2; TRBD1 matches 7 bases. Trimming cost V 0 bases and J 5 bases; bases outside gene matches: 4. The CDR3 is made up of 14 amino acids. Germline assignment: CDR1 SGHRS and CDR2 YFSETQ. The CDR3 sequence: CASSLGDSDYGYTF. CDR3 sequence (DNA): TGCGCCAGCAGCTTGGGGGACAGCGATTATGGCTACACCTTC.